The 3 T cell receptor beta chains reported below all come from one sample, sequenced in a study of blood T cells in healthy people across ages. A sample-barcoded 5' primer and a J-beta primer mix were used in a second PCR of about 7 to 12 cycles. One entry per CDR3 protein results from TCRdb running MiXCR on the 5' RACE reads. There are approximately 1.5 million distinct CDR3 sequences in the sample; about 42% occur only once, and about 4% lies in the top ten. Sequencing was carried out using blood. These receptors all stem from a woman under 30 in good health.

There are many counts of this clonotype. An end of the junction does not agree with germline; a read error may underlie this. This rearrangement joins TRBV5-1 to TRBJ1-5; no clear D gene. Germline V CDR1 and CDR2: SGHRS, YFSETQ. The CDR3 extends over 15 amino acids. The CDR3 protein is CASSLGGNSNQPQHF. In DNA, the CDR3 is TGTGCCAGCAGCTTAGGCGGCAATAGCAATCAGCCCCAGCATTTT.

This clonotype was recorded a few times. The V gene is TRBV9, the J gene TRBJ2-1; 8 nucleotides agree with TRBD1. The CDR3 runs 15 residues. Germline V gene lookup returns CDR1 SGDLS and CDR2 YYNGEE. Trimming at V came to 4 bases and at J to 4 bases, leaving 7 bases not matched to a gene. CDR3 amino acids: CASSTTGDEYNEQFF. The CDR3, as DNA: TGTGCCAGCAGCACGACAGGGGATGAATACAATGAGCAGTTCTTC.

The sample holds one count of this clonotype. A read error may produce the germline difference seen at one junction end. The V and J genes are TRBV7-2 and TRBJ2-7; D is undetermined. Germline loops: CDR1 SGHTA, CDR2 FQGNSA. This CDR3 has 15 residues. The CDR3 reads CAGSLASGSSYEQYF. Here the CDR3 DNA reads TGTGCCGGCAGCTTAGCATCAGGCTCCTCCTACGAGCAGTACTTC.